A single sample gave rise to the 19 T cell receptor beta chains below, sequenced in a study of T cell responses to AZD1222 COVID-19 vaccine. Some clones are missing from TCRdb's copy, which holds only in-frame ones; the method was immunoSEQ multiplex PCR. Altogether about 140,000 clones are present, around 84% being singletons, with the ten largest covering about 4%. Specimen: peripheral blood, collected on day 0 of AZD1222 vaccination. These receptors originate from an adult in good health.

The chain combines TRBV28 with TRBJ1-2; no clear D gene. V was clipped by 6 bases and J by 4 bases, with 15 bases between them. Germline V gene lookup returns CDR1 MDHEN and CDR2 SYDVKM. This CDR3 is built from 14 residues. CDR3 nucleotide sequence: TGTGCCAGCAGAGTAGGTCGGCAGCTCTATGGCTACACCTTC. Amino acids: CASRVGRQLYGYTF.

This chain uses TRBV19 with TRBJ1-3, with D hard to call. Trimming removed 3 bases at V and 0 bases at J, with 9 bases between. Germline V gene data show CDR1 as LNHDA and CDR2 as SQIVND (reference sequence). The length of the CDR3 is 15 residues. This CDR3 is CASSIVARSGNTIYF. The CDR3 nucleotides are TGTGCCAGTAGTATCGTCGCCCGCTCTGGAAACACCATATATTTT.

The chain recombines TRBV11-3 with TRBJ2-7, with 11 bases lining up with TRBD1. V shed 5 bases, J shed 8 bases, and the junction held 8 bases outside the gene matches. This CDR3 contains 14 residues. The germline V gene encodes CDR1 SGHNT and CDR2 YENEEA. The CDR3 spells CASSLGQGASKQYF. DNA of the CDR3: TGTGCCAGCAGCCTCGGACAGGGGGCCTCCAAGCAGTACTTC.

CDR3 region: CASSIDRGAFF. CDR3 nucleotide sequence: TGTGCCAGTAGTATCGACAGGGGAGCTTTCTTT. The chain employs TRBV19 and TRBJ1-1, with 8 bases aligning to TRBD1. Germline CDR1 and CDR2: LNHDA and SQIVND (reference sequence). The junction had 1 base not matched to a gene; V was cut back by 3 bases and J by 10 bases. This CDR3 is built from 11 residues.

The V call is TRBV18, the J call TRBJ2-7; maybe TRBD2 (5 bases). The CDR3 covers 12 residues. The germline V gene has CDR1 KGHSH and CDR2 LQKENI. V shed 1 base and J shed 5 bases, with 6 bases lying between them. CDR3 residues: CASSPLGDEQYF. The CDR3 DNA reads as TGTGCCAGCTCACCACTGGGAGACGAGCAGTACTTC.

The chain recombines TRBV2 with TRBJ2-2, with 8 nucleotides matching TRBD2. The CDR3 spans 15 residues. V gave up 7 bases and J gave up 6 bases; unmatched junction bases: 10. Per the germline V gene, CDR1 is SNHLY and CDR2 is FYNNEI. In nucleotides, the CDR3 is TGTGCCAGCAAGTCAGCCGGGGGGGCATCCGGGGAGCTGTTTTTT. Its translation is CASKSAGGASGELFF.

The chain links TRBV19 to TRBJ1-1; TRBD1 matches 8 bases. CDR3 length: 13 residues. Germline trimming cut 6 bases from V and 4 bases from J; bases unmatched to any gene: 4. Germline V CDR1 and CDR2: LNHDA, SQIVND (reference sequence). In DNA, the CDR3 is TGTGCCAGTAGGCTTACAGGGGGCACTGAAGCTTTCTTT. It specifies CASRLTGGTEAFF. Full variable domain (outside the CDR3, taken from reference TRBV19 and TRBJ1-1): DGGITQSPKYLFRKEGQNVTLSCEQNLNHDAMYWYRQDPGQGLRLIYYSQIVNDFQKGDIAEGYSVSREKKESFPLTVTSAQKNPTAFYLCASRLTGGTEAFFGQGTRLTVV.

The chain employs TRBV5-4 and TRBJ2-3; the match to TRBD2 covers 8 bases. The CDR3 has 16 residues. The germline V gene has CDR1 SGHNT and CDR2 YYREEE (reference sequence). V shed 4 bases, J shed 1 base, and the junction held 8 bases outside the gene matches. For the CDR3, the DNA is TGTGCCAGCAGCCCCGGGGGGGCCTTGGGCACAGATACGCAGTATTTT. This codes for CASSPGGALGTDTQYF.

This clone has a single count. The chain employs TRBV19 and TRBJ1-5, with a possible D match to TRBD1 (5 bases). Germline V lookup: CDR1 LNHDA, CDR2 SQIVND (reference sequence). This CDR3 is 17 amino acids long. V was trimmed by 1 base and J by 3 bases, leaving 16 bases between them. The DNA of the CDR3 is TGTGCCAGTAGTATAGTTTTAGGGACGACAGTCAATCAGCCCCAGCATTTT. Translating it yields CASSIVLGTTVNQPQHF. Complete variable domain (other parts from reference TRBV19 and TRBJ1-5): DGGITQSPKYLFRKEGQNVTLSCEQNLNHDAMYWYRQDPGQGLRLIYYSQIVNDFQKGDIAEGYSVSREKKESFPLTVTSAQKNPTAFYLCASSIVLGTTVNQPQHFGDGTRLSIL.

This rearrangement joins TRBV10-3 to TRBJ2-7; D is undetermined. V was pared by 4 bases and J by 0 bases, with 7 bases between. This CDR3 is built from 13 residues. Germline V gives CDR1 ENHRY, CDR2 SYGVKD. CDR3 region: CAISARDSYEQYF. CDR3 sequence (DNA): TGTGCCATCAGTGCAAGAGACTCCTACGAGCAGTACTTC.

As DNA, the CDR3 is TGTGCCAGCATCATGCTCGGGACAGAAGCTCAAGAGACCCAGTACTTC. Amino acids: CASIMLGTEAQETQYF. The rearrangement uses TRBV5-6 and TRBJ2-5; 7 nucleotides line up with TRBD1. V trimming: 6 bases; J trimming: 2 bases; junction bases outside the gene matches: 13. The CDR3 has 16 amino acids. The germline CDR1 and CDR2 sequences are SGHDT and YYEEEE.

The J gene is TRBJ1-1, the V gene TRBV10-3; unclear D gene. Trimming shortened V by 5 bases and J by 1 base, and 20 bases separated the two germline ends. The CDR3 extends over 17 amino acids. Germline V gene sequence: CDR1 ENHRY, CDR2 SYGVKD. In DNA form, the CDR3 reads TGTGCCATCAGTAAAATAAGTTCTCCGGCCCAGAACACTGAAGCTTTCTTT. Encoded protein: CAISKISSPAQNTEAFF.

The gene calls are TRBV19 and TRBJ1-5, with 7 bases matching TRBD1. Germline V gene lookup returns CDR1 LNHDA and CDR2 SQIVND (reference sequence). The CDR3 extends over 13 amino acids. V shed 5 bases, J shed 15 bases, and the junction held 13 bases outside the gene matches. CDR3: CASSLQGVTGLHF. The DNA of the CDR3 is TGTGCCAGTAGTCTTCAGGGGGTGACGGGACTGCATTTT.

This clone was seen once. This chain joins TRBV7-9 and TRBJ1-1; TRBD1 agrees at 10 bases. CDR1 SEHNR and CDR2 FQNEAQ come from the germline V gene (reference sequence). The CDR3 sequence is 13 residues long. V shed 6 bases and J 11 bases; nucleotides not matched to a gene: 9. In DNA, the CDR3 is TGTGCCAGCAGTTGGGACAGGGGAAGTGACGCTTTCTTT. As protein: CASSWDRGSDAFF. Based on the CDR3 plus reference TRBV7-9 and TRBJ1-1, the full variable domain is DTGVSQNPRHKITKRGQNVTFRCDPISEHNRLYWYRQTLGQGPEFLTYFQNEAQLEKSRLLSDRFSAERPKGSFSTLEIQRTEQGDSAMYLCASSWDRGSDAFFGQGTRLTVV.

This sequence joins TRBV3-1 (or the pseudogene TRBV3-2) and TRBJ1-2, with D uncertain. CDR3 size: 13 residues. Trimming removed 0 bases from V and 4 bases from J, with 6 bases in between. Germline V gene lookup returns CDR1 LGHDT and CDR2 YNNKEL (reference sequence). The CDR3 loop is CASSQDRFYGYTF. The CDR3 DNA sequence: TGTGCCAGCAGCCAAGACAGGTTCTATGGCTACACCTTC.

For the CDR3, the DNA is TGTGCCAGCAGTGAAACTGTCGGGTCGAACACTGAAGCTTTCTTT. Translating gives CASSETVGSNTEAFF. The chain joins TRBV6-4 to TRBJ1-1; D uncertain. Trimming cost V 3 bases and J 1 base, with 12 bases left between them. CDR1 and CDR2 from the germline V gene are MRHNA and SNTAGT. The CDR3 spans 15 residues.

J is TRBJ1-5 and V is TRBV11-2, with 11 bases lining up with TRBD1. Germline values: CDR1 SGHAT, CDR2 FQNNGV. The CDR3 spans 17 residues. Trimming removed 5 bases from V and 0 bases from J; junction bases left unmatched: 6. The DNA of the CDR3 is TGTGCCAGCAGCCCGGGGACAGGGGGGAATAGCAATCAGCCCCAGCATTTT. Protein: CASSPGTGGNSNQPQHF.

V is TRBV28 and J is TRBJ1-4, with 8 bases that match TRBD1. The CDR3 covers 15 residues. V was clipped by 4 bases and J by 7 bases; unmatched bases: 8. Germline V gene sequence: CDR1 MDHEN, CDR2 SYDVKM. The CDR3 bases are TGTGCCAGCAGTTCACGACAGGGGCAGGGTGAAAAACTGTTTTTT. Amino acid sequence: CASSSRQGQGEKLFF.

The chain has TRBV21-1 and TRBJ1-2. TRBV21-1 is a known pseudogene. The CDR3 length is 9 residues. The CDR3 nucleotides read TGTGAAAAATCCTATGGCTACACCTTC. As protein: CEKSYGYTF.